A single sample is the source of the 26 T cell receptor beta chains below, sequenced in a study of CD8+ T cells in alopecia areata. Reverse transcribed after extraction, RNA yielded cDNA as the sequencing template. Measured with immunoSEQ multiplex PCR; TCRdb has only the in-frame clones, and not every one. The data hold more than 150,000 clones, with 45% to 60% observed a single time. The sequencing used CD8+ T cells sorted from blood, collected at week 0. The source is a human donor with alopecia areata.

This rearrangement joins TRBV13 to TRBJ1-1; the D is unclear. Trimming pared 0 bases from V and 8 bases from J, leaving 7 bases between. Germline V gene lookup returns CDR1 PRHDT and CDR2 FYEKMQ (reference sequence). The CDR3 contains 12 residues. The CDR3 DNA sequence: TGTGCCAGCAGCTTAGGACGGCTAGAAGCTTTCTTT. Its protein product is CASSLGRLEAFF.

This clone was detected a few times. CDR3 in amino acids: CAWSVLIGSEQFF. CDR3 nucleotide sequence: TGTGCCTGGAGTGTACTGATAGGATCTGAGCAGTTCTTC. The gene calls are TRBV30 and TRBJ2-1, with D unresolved. V lost 0 bases, J lost 9 bases, and 12 bases lay in between. This CDR3 has 13 residues. Germline CDR1 and CDR2: GTSNPN and SVGIG (reference sequence).

This chain joins TRBV9 and TRBJ2-1; 12 nucleotides line up with TRBD2. The CDR3 runs 16 residues. The junction had 11 bases not matched to a gene; V was cut back by 4 bases and J by 9 bases. In germline, CDR1 is SGDLS, CDR2 YYNGEE. The CDR3 is CASSPRLAGGLGEQFF. DNA for the CDR3: TGTGCCAGCAGCCCCCGGCTAGCGGGGGGGCTAGGTGAGCAGTTCTTC.

This clone has a single count. The chain employs TRBV30 and TRBJ1-1; no clear D gene. The ends were cut back, 0 bases at V and 6 bases at J, with 5 bases in the middle. CDR3 length: 11 amino acids. CDR1 GTSNPN and CDR2 SVGIG come from the germline V gene (reference sequence). The CDR3 here is CAWSVSPEAFF. Here the CDR3 DNA reads TGTGCCTGGAGTGTAAGTCCTGAAGCTTTCTTT.

This clone was counted only a few times. The chain combines TRBV19 with TRBJ2-2, with TRBD2 matching over 7 bases. CDR1 LNHDA and CDR2 SQIVND come from the germline V gene (reference sequence). The CDR3 spans 14 residues. The ends lost 3 bases at V and 6 bases at J; junction bases unmatched: 4. The CDR3 region is CASSISRGAGELFF. In nucleotides, the CDR3 is TGTGCCAGTAGTATCTCTCGGGGGGCCGGGGAGCTGTTTTTT.

The chain is built from TRBV9 and TRBJ1-2, with 8 positions matching TRBD1. This CDR3 is built from 15 residues. In germline, CDR1 is SGDLS, CDR2 YYNGEE. J lost 4 bases, V lost 3 bases, and 8 bases had no gene match. CDR3 sequence reads: CASSGTGGQTYGYTF. The DNA of the CDR3 is TGTGCCAGCAGCGGAACAGGGGGGCAGACCTATGGCTACACCTTC. Supplemented by reference TRBV9 and TRBJ1-2, the full variable domain reads DSGVTQTPKHLITATGQRVTLRCSPRSGDLSVYWYQQSLDQGLQFLIQYYNGEERAKGNILERFSAQQFPDLHSELNLSSLELGDSALYFCASSGTGGQTYGYTFGSGTRLTVV.

This clone was seen a handful of times. The genes are TRBV29-1 and TRBJ2-1; D may be TRBD2 (6 bases). V dropped 5 bases and J dropped 1 base, with 15 bases sitting between them. This CDR3 is 15 amino acids long. Germline CDR1 is SQVTM and CDR2 is ANQGSEA. CDR3 region: CSVLARGISYNEQFF. CDR3 nucleotide sequence: TGCAGCGTTCTAGCCCGGGGGATTTCCTACAATGAGCAGTTCTTC.

The chain links TRBV30 to TRBJ2-2; maybe TRBD1 (6 bases). Germline V lookup: CDR1 GTSNPN, CDR2 SVGIG (reference sequence). Trimming removed 2 bases at V and 6 bases at J, with 10 bases between. The CDR3 contains 13 residues. CDR3 bases: TGTGCCTGGAGTTCTTCAGGGGCCGGGGAGCTGTTTTTT. It encodes CAWSSSGAGELFF.

The rearrangement links TRBV4-3 to TRBJ2-1, with a weak D call TRBD2 (5 bases). V was trimmed by 7 bases and J by 6 bases, leaving 22 bases between them. In germline, CDR1 is LGHNA, CDR2 YSLEER. The CDR3 consists of 16 residues. This chain's CDR3 is CASMRVLGGSGNEQFF. The CDR3, as DNA: TGCGCCAGCATGAGGGTCCTGGGCGGTTCAGGCAATGAGCAGTTCTTC.

The J gene is TRBJ2-1, the V gene TRBV15; TRBD2 is a possible D gene (7 bases). V lost 3 bases and J 9 bases, leaving 15 bases between the germline ends. Germline CDR1 and CDR2: LNHNV and YYDKDF (reference sequence). This CDR3 spans 14 amino acids. The CDR3 loop is CATSRPGGLGEQFF. The CDR3 DNA reads TGTGCCACCAGCAGGCCGGGGGGCTTAGGTGAGCAGTTCTTC. The full variable domain, completed using reference TRBV15 and TRBJ2-1, is DAMVIQNPRYQVTQFGKPVTLSCSQTLNHNVMYWYQQKSSQAPKLLFHYYDKDFNNEADTPDNFQSRRPNTSFCFLDIRSPGLGDTAMYLCATSRPGGLGEQFFGPGTRLTVL.

The chain has TRBV30 and TRBJ2-7; D remains unclear. The CDR3 length is 12 residues. Germline CDR1 and CDR2: GTSNPN and SVGIG (reference sequence). Trimming stripped 3 bases from V and 0 bases from J, with 6 bases between. In nucleotides, the CDR3 is TGTGCCTGGAGCCAAGGCTCCTACGAGCAGTACTTC. Translated: CAWSQGSYEQYF.

The J gene is TRBJ2-5, the V gene TRBV29-1, with 7 bases aligning to TRBD1. The CDR3 contains 14 residues. V shed 4 bases and J 3 bases; nucleotides not matched to a gene: 8. The germline CDR1 and CDR2 sequences are SQVTM and ANQGSEA. CDR3 sequence reads: CSVVAGTAKETQYF. The DNA for the CDR3 is TGCAGCGTTGTAGCCGGGACAGCTAAAGAGACCCAGTACTTC. Full variable domain (outside the CDR3, taken from reference TRBV29-1 and TRBJ2-5): SAVISQKPSRDICQRGTSLTIQCQVDSQVTMMFWYRQQPGQSLTLIATANQGSEATYESGFVIDKFPISRPNLTFSTLTVSNMSPEDSSIYLCSVVAGTAKETQYFGPGTRLLVL.

Concerning this clone itself: Sequence at one end of the junction differs from germline and may be a read error. The chain carries TRBV20-1 and TRBJ2-3, with D possibly TRBD2 on 5 matching bases. The CDR3 extends over 8 amino acids. From germline, CDR1 is DFQATT and CDR2 SNEGSKA (reference sequence). The CDR3 loop is CSVSTGLF. The CDR3 region has the DNA TGCAGTGTTTCGACTGGACTTTTT.

This clone has just a few counts. The chain combines TRBV7-9 with TRBJ2-1; 12 bases map to TRBD1. CDR3 length equals 16 residues. Germline V gives CDR1 SEHNR, CDR2 FQNEAQ (reference sequence). V was pared by 5 bases and J by 2 bases, with 4 bases of the junction left unmatched. The CDR3 DNA reads as TGTGCCAGCAGCGGGACAGGGGGCGTCGCCTACAATGAGCAGTTCTTC. Translated: CASSGTGGVAYNEQFF. The variable domain in full, with the rest retrieved from reference TRBV7-9 and TRBJ2-1, is DTGVSQNPRHKITKRGQNVTFRCDPISEHNRLYWYRQTLGQGPEFLTYFQNEAQLEKSRLLSDRFSAERPKGSFSTLEIQRTEQGDSAMYLCASSGTGGVAYNEQFFGPGTRLTVL.

The V gene is TRBV9, the J gene TRBJ1-2; D is unclear. The V end was cut by 0 bases, the J end by 1 base, with 7 bases between. From germline, CDR1 is SGDLS and CDR2 YYNGEE. The CDR3 is 14 amino acids. CDR3 amino acids: CASSVGGFNYGYTF. The CDR3 region has the DNA TGTGCCAGCAGCGTAGGAGGATTTAACTATGGCTACACCTTC.

The chain couples TRBV29-1 to TRBJ1-3; D is uncertain. The V end lost 8 bases, the J end lost 4 bases, and 15 bases lay between the germline ends. Germline CDR1 is SQVTM and CDR2 is ANQGSEA. The CDR3 extends over 13 amino acids. The CDR3 nucleotides read TGCAGCATTAACCCTCAAGGCGGAAACACCATATATTTT. Protein product: CSINPQGGNTIYF.

The chain links TRBV28 to TRBJ2-7; TRBD2 matches 9 bases. The germline V gene encodes CDR1 MDHEN and CDR2 SYDVKM. J was trimmed by 4 bases and V by 6 bases; bases with no gene match: 7. The length of the CDR3 is 14 residues. The CDR3 loop reads CASSSGGQVYEQYF. The CDR3 DNA reads TGTGCCAGCAGCAGCGGGGGGCAGGTGTACGAGCAGTACTTC.

The chain is built from TRBV6-5 and TRBJ2-7; a weak D match, TRBD1 (5 bases). CDR3 size: 14 residues. Germline V gene sequence: CDR1 MNHEY, CDR2 SVGAGI. V was pared by 6 bases and J by 2 bases, with 14 bases between. The CDR3 loop reads CASSTDSLTYEQYF. In DNA form, the CDR3 reads TGTGCCAGCAGCACTGACAGCCTTACCTACGAGCAGTACTTC.

J is TRBJ2-7 and V is TRBV14; no definite D call. Germline loops: CDR1 SGHDN, CDR2 FVKESK. V lost 0 bases and J 3 bases, leaving 12 bases between the germline ends. CDR3 length: 15 amino acids. CDR3 sequence: CASSQDSLSDYEQYF. CDR3 sequence (DNA): TGTGCCAGCAGCCAAGACTCCCTTTCAGACTACGAGCAGTACTTC.

Many counts were recorded for this clone. Other nucleotide sequences in the sample specify the same CDR3. V gene TRBV4-3 combines with J gene TRBJ2-3; possibly TRBD2 for D (7 bases). Germline lookup yields CDR1 LGHNA and CDR2 YSLEER. V lost 0 bases to trimming and J lost 3 bases, with 13 bases between them. This CDR3 has 16 residues. The CDR3 here is CASSQDGKGGTDTQYF. The CDR3 DNA sequence: TGCGCCAGCAGCCAAGATGGGAAGGGGGGGACAGATACGCAGTATTTT.

About this clone itself: Other DNA sequences of this sample code for an identical CDR3. The rearrangement uses TRBV7-9 and TRBJ2-1; no clear D. CDR3 length: 8 residues. V lost 8 bases and J 9 bases, leaving 2 bases between the germline ends. Germline values: CDR1 SEHNR, CDR2 FQNEAQ (reference sequence). The CDR3 is CASGEQFF. The CDR3 DNA is TGTGCCAGCGGTGAGCAGTTCTTC.

V gene TRBV7-6 combines with J gene TRBJ2-1, with D maybe TRBD2 (5 bases). Germline V gene sequence: CDR1 SGHVS, CDR2 FNYEAQ. The CDR3 loop spans 13 amino acids. Trimming took 6 bases from V and 1 from J, leaving 7 bases between them. CDR3 in DNA: TGTGCCAGCAGTCGAGGGTCCTACAATGAGCAGTTCTTC. Protein product: CASSRGSYNEQFF.

This clone has only one observation. The chain uses TRBV15 and TRBJ1-5; 7 nucleotides agree with TRBD1. Germline CDR1 is LNHNV and CDR2 is YYDKDF (reference sequence). The CDR3 consists of 16 residues. J gave up 4 bases and V 1 base, and 7 bases lay outside the gene matches. This CDR3 is CATSRAPGQTNQPQHF. The CDR3 DNA is TGTGCCACCAGCAGAGCACCGGGACAGACGAATCAGCCCCAGCATTTT. Full variable domain (rest looked up from reference TRBV15 and TRBJ1-5): DAMVIQNPRYQVTQFGKPVTLSCSQTLNHNVMYWYQQKSSQAPKLLFHYYDKDFNNEADTPDNFQSRRPNTSFCFLDIRSPGLGDTAMYLCATSRAPGQTNQPQHFGDGTRLSIL.

This clone turned up a few times. The chain has TRBV30 and TRBJ2-6, with a possible D match to TRBD1 (6 bases). Germline values: CDR1 GTSNPN, CDR2 SVGIG (reference sequence). The CDR3 spans 18 residues. V lost 6 bases, J lost 2 bases, and 23 bases lay in between. CDR3 in DNA: TGTGCCTGTTGGGACCGACAGGTCACTTTCGCTGGGGCCAACGTCCTGACTTTC. This gives the protein CACWDRQVTFAGANVLTF. Based on the CDR3 plus reference TRBV30 and TRBJ2-6, the full variable domain is SQTIHQWPATLVQPVGSPLSLECTVEGTSNPNLYWYRQAAGRGLQLLFYSVGIGQISSEVPQNLSASRPQDRQFILSSKKLLLSDSGFYLCACWDRQVTFAGANVLTFGAGSRLTVL.

The genes are TRBV15 and TRBJ1-1; no clear D. This CDR3 is 13 amino acids long. Germline CDR1 LNHNV, CDR2 YYDKDF (reference sequence). V was pared by 0 bases and J by 6 bases, with 8 bases between. The chain's CDR3 is CATSRDPSSEAFF. CDR3 bases: TGTGCCACCAGCAGAGATCCGAGTTCTGAAGCTTTCTTT. Based on the CDR3 plus reference TRBV15 and TRBJ1-1, the full variable domain is DAMVIQNPRYQVTQFGKPVTLSCSQTLNHNVMYWYQQKSSQAPKLLFHYYDKDFNNEADTPDNFQSRRPNTSFCFLDIRSPGLGDTAMYLCATSRDPSSEAFFGQGTRLTVV.

This clone was seen a handful of times. This chain joins TRBV19 and TRBJ1-5, with no clear D. Germline-derived CDR1 and CDR2 are LNHDA and SQIVND (reference sequence). The CDR3 consists of 13 residues. Trimming removed 5 bases from V and 10 bases from J, with 15 bases in between. This CDR3 reads CASSPGSADPQHF. The CDR3 nucleotides are TGTGCCAGTAGTCCCGGATCGGCGGATCCCCAGCATTTT.